This TCR beta chain appears in the sequencing data of a study of shared clonotypes between healthy human individuals. Regarding the study as a whole: Sharing across four donors was seen in around 5% of naive CD4 clonotypes.

In the case of this clone: Its antigen is undetermined.

CD4+ cells were split into CD45RA+ naive and CD45RA-negative memory subsets. The germline gives CDR1 MGHDK, CDR2 SYGVNS. J gave up 4 bases and V 4 bases, and 6 bases lay outside the gene matches. The CDR3 consists of 14 residues. Profiled with immunoSEQ multiplex PCR; TCRdb holds only in-frame clones, not every one. The sample comprises some 2,500,000 clones, 93% of which are singletons, and more than 0.35% rests with the top ten. The sample comprised naive CD4+ T cells from PBMCs. The sample's subset: CD45RA+ positively selected. V gene TRBV25-1 combines with J gene TRBJ2-7; 8 positions match TRBD1. This TCR was sampled from a man younger than 30 in good health. Some clones in this sample may be carry-over from other donors' samples. The CDR3 DNA follows: TGTGCCAGCAGTGCCGGGACAGGAGTTTACGAGCAGTACTTC. This gives the protein CASSAGTGVYEQYF.